This TCR beta chain was documented in a study of T cells in women clearing cervical HPV infection. Germline V gene data show CDR1 as SGHRS and CDR2 as YFSETQ. The CDR3 totals 16 residues. V shed 0 bases and J shed 3 bases, with 10 bases lying between them. Libraries were prepared by immunoSEQ multiplex PCR; TCRdb keeps only in-frame clonotypes and omits some of them. The sample's table shows tens of thousands of clones. Comment on this clone: Its antigen is unidentified. The read ends 3 residues shy of where the CDR3 ends; the end is completed using the germline J gene.

Broader study findings: T-cell numbers per sample were unknown and may explain richness differences.

The chain has TRBV5-1 and TRBJ2-6; no reliable D call. The sample was blood buffy coat. The sequence came from a woman aged 18 to 75 with a cervical HPV16 infection that either progressed to CIN3+ or cleared (not recorded which). The part of the CDR3 DNA that was read is TGCGCCAGCAGCTTGGACGCGGTCCTTGGGGCCAACGTC. Protein sequence: CASSLDAVLGANV. In full, the CDR3 is CASSLDAVLGANVLTF. Supplemented by reference TRBV5-1 and TRBJ2-6, the full variable domain reads KAGVTQTPRYLIKTRGQQVTLSCSPISGHRSVSWYQQTPGQGLQFLFEYFSETQRNKGNFPGRFSGRQFSNSRSEMNVSTLELGDSALYLCASSLDAVLGANVLTFGAGSRLTVL.